Listed here are 18 T cell receptor beta chains from one sample, sequenced in a study of blood T cell repertoires in COVID-19. Repertoires were generated with immunoSEQ multiplex PCR, while TCRdb's copy carries only in-frame clones and drops some. The table records some 140,000 clones, roughly 80% of them present only once. Sample: peripheral blood. The source of these receptors is a man aged 80 or over with acute or convalescent COVID-19.

The rearrangement joins TRBV5-4 to TRBJ2-7; 10 bases are shared with TRBD1. CDR1 and CDR2 (germline): SGHNT, YYREEE (reference sequence). V lost 4 bases and J lost 4; bases outside the gene matches: 5. This CDR3 is built from 14 residues. CDR3 bases: TGTGCCAGCAGCCCGACAGGGGGCAGGTACGAGCAGTACTTC. Translating gives CASSPTGGRYEQYF.

The CDR3 DNA sequence: TGTGCCAGCAGCCACATACAGGATTTTTTCGATGAGCAGTTCTTC. Protein product: CASSHIQDFFDEQFF. The V call is TRBV14, the J call TRBJ2-1; TRBD1 might be the D (5 bases). The CDR3 extends over 15 amino acids. The V gene's germline CDR1 is SGHDN and CDR2 FVKESK. Trimming pared 3 bases from V and 8 bases from J, leaving 17 bases between.

The V call is TRBV19, the J call TRBJ1-1; D perhaps matches TRBD1 (6 bases). V lost 5 bases and J 0 bases, leaving 13 bases between the germline ends. CDR1 is LNHDA, CDR2 SQIVND, per germline (reference sequence). This CDR3 is 15 amino acids long. This CDR3 reads CASSGGQFMNTEAFF. The CDR3 bases are TGTGCCAGTAGTGGTGGACAGTTCATGAACACTGAAGCTTTCTTT. The variable domain in full, completed from reference TRBV19 and TRBJ1-1, reads DGGITQSPKYLFRKEGQNVTLSCEQNLNHDAMYWYRQDPGQGLRLIYYSQIVNDFQKGDIAEGYSVSREKKESFPLTVTSAQKNPTAFYLCASSGGQFMNTEAFFGQGTRLTVV.

The rearrangement uses TRBV12-5 and TRBJ2-3; 11 nucleotides match TRBD2. With 8 bases clipped from V and 6 bases from J, the junction kept 4 bases outside the gene matches. The CDR3 spans 13 residues. The V gene's germline CDR1 is LGHNT and CDR2 FRNRAP. CDR3 DNA: TGTGCTAGTTTACTAGCGGGGGCGGATACGCAGTATTTT. Its translation is CASLLAGADTQYF.

The CDR3 reads CASSQHVGGGAFYGYTF. DNA of the CDR3: TGTGCCAGCAGCCAACATGTCGGAGGGGGCGCCTTCTATGGCTACACCTTC. The chain is built from TRBV14 and TRBJ1-2; 7 positions agree with TRBD1. Germline V gives CDR1 SGHDN, CDR2 FVKESK. The CDR3 runs to 17 residues. J was trimmed by 4 bases and V by 2 bases; bases with no gene match: 13.

This clone showed up just a few times. The V and J genes are TRBV5-1 and TRBJ1-2; perhaps TRBD1 as D (5 bases). The CDR3 sequence is 13 residues long. Germline V gene data show CDR1 as SGHRS and CDR2 as YFSETQ. Trimming cost V 3 bases and J 4 bases, with 10 bases left between them. CDR3 coding DNA: TGCGCCAGCAGCTCGGCGGGGACCTATGGCTACACCTTC. This codes for CASSSAGTYGYTF.

The chain combines TRBV3-1 (or the pseudogene TRBV3-2) with TRBJ2-7, with 14 positions matching TRBD2. J lost 2 bases, V lost 3 bases, and 3 bases had no gene match. CDR1 is LGHDT, CDR2 YNNKEL, per germline (reference sequence). The CDR3 has 16 residues. The DNA for the CDR3 is TGTGCCAGCAGCCACGGGACTAGCGGGGGAGCCTACGAGCAGTACTTC. Translated, it gives CASSHGTSGGAYEQYF.

This sequence joins TRBV28 and TRBJ2-1; 13 positions agree with TRBD2. Germline V gene lookup returns CDR1 MDHEN and CDR2 SYDVKM. The CDR3 sequence is 16 residues long. Germline trimming cut 5 bases from V and 7 bases from J; bases unmatched to any gene: 8. DNA of the CDR3: TGTGCCAGCAGTAAACAGGGACTAGCGGGGTCTAATGAGCAGTTCTTC. Translated: CASSKQGLAGSNEQFF.

In its sample, this clone was seen a few times. This rearrangement joins TRBV25-1 to TRBJ1-3, with D hard to call. The germline gives CDR1 MGHDK, CDR2 SYGVNS. This CDR3 has 14 amino acids. Trimming stripped 3 bases from V and 4 bases from J, with 10 bases between. For the CDR3, the DNA is TGTGCCAGCAGTGATTCGGGGTCAGGAAACACCATATATTTT. Translating gives CASSDSGSGNTIYF.

The chain uses TRBV18 and TRBJ1-1; 8 bases fit TRBD1. The germline V gene has CDR1 KGHSH and CDR2 LQKENI. The length of the CDR3 is 15 residues. Unmatched junction bases numbered 7, after V lost 6 bases and J lost 1 base. Here the CDR3 reads CASSFGQGGNTEAFF. CDR3 sequence (DNA): TGTGCCAGCTCCTTCGGACAGGGAGGGAACACTGAAGCTTTCTTT.

The V and J genes are TRBV5-1 and TRBJ1-3; D is perhaps TRBD1 (6 bases). Germline V gene sequence: CDR1 SGHRS, CDR2 YFSETQ. The CDR3 contains 15 residues. V lost 0 bases to trimming and J lost 4 bases, with 11 bases between them. The CDR3 sequence is CASSLVGQGGNTIYF. CDR3 in DNA: TGCGCCAGCAGCTTGGTCGGTCAGGGGGGAAACACCATATATTTT.

The chain has TRBV9 and TRBJ2-2; maybe TRBD1 (5 bases). V was clipped by 2 bases and J by 0 bases, with 8 bases between them. The germline gives CDR1 SGDLS, CDR2 YYNGEE. The CDR3 length is 15 residues. CDR3 DNA: TGTGCCAGCAGCGTGGACATATCGAACACCGGGGAGCTGTTTTTT. This codes for CASSVDISNTGELFF.

CDR3 region: CAIKGGGGSGYNEQFF. CDR3 coding DNA: TGTGCCATCAAGGGGGGGGGCGGTTCCGGATACAATGAGCAGTTCTTC. V gene TRBV10-3 combines with J gene TRBJ2-1; possible D gene TRBD2, 7 bases. The V gene's germline CDR1 is ENHRY and CDR2 SYGVKD. This CDR3 has 16 amino acids. Trimming removed 7 bases at V and 4 bases at J, with 20 bases between.

This chain uses TRBV12-2 with TRBJ1-4; TRBD1 was called by the table and not checked on the DNA. TRBV12-2 corresponds to a pseudogene. The CDR3 length is 18 residues. CDR3 nucleotide sequence: TGTGCAAGTCGCGCCCCAGGGGACCACGTCCCAACTAATGAAAAACTGTTTTTT. Its protein is CASRAPGDHVPTNEKLFF.

This chain uses TRBV28 with TRBJ1-6; D gene ambiguous. Germline values: CDR1 MDHEN, CDR2 SYDVKM. Between the trimmed V and J ends, which lost 8 bases and 2 bases, there was a span of 10 bases. The CDR3 contains 14 residues. The CDR3 bases are TGTGCCAGCTCCAGTTCAACCTATAATTCACCCCTCCACTTT. Translation gives CASSSSTYNSPLHF. The entire variable domain, with the rest obtained from reference TRBV28 and TRBJ1-6, is as follows: DVKVTQSSRYLVKRTGEKVFLECVQDMDHENMFWYRQDPGLGLRLIYFSYDVKMKEKGDIPEGYSVSREKKERFSLILESASTNQTSMYLCASSSSTYNSPLHFGNGTRLTVT.

The chain combines TRBV28 with TRBJ2-1; D is perhaps TRBD2 (7 bases). CDR1 is MDHEN, CDR2 SYDVKM, per germline. This CDR3 is built from 15 residues. The ends were cut back, 7 bases at V and 4 bases at J, with 17 bases in the middle. The CDR3 DNA reads as TGTGCCAGCACCGAGGGGGGGCTCGGGTACAATGAGCAGTTCTTC. Its translation: CASTEGGLGYNEQFF.

Only a few counts were recorded for this clone. This rearrangement joins TRBV5-1 to TRBJ2-4; tentative D call: TRBD2 (6 bases). From germline, CDR1 is SGHRS and CDR2 YFSETQ. With 0 bases removed from V and 7 bases from J, the gap between germline ends came to 11 bases. The CDR3 is made up of 14 amino acids. The CDR3: CASSLAEGSNIQYF. The CDR3 nucleotides read TGCGCCAGCAGCTTGGCGGAGGGGAGCAACATTCAGTACTTC.

In this sample, this clone turned up a few times. CDR3 in amino acids: CASSLRGLGANVLTF. The CDR3 DNA reads TGTGCCAGCAGCCTAAGGGGGCTTGGGGCCAACGTCCTGACTTTC. The chain carries TRBV5-8 and TRBJ2-6; 7 bases agree with TRBD1. The germline gives CDR1 SGHTS, CDR2 YDEGEE. The CDR3 covers 15 residues. The J segment lost 3 bases and the V segment lost 4 bases, leaving 4 bases of the junction unmatched. The full variable domain, rest sourced from reference TRBV5-8 and TRBJ2-6, is EAGVTQSPTHLIKTRGQQATLRCSPISGHTSVYWYQQALGLGLQFLLWYDEGEERNRGNFPPRFSGRQFPNYSSELNVNALELEDSALYLCASSLRGLGANVLTFGAGSRLTVL.